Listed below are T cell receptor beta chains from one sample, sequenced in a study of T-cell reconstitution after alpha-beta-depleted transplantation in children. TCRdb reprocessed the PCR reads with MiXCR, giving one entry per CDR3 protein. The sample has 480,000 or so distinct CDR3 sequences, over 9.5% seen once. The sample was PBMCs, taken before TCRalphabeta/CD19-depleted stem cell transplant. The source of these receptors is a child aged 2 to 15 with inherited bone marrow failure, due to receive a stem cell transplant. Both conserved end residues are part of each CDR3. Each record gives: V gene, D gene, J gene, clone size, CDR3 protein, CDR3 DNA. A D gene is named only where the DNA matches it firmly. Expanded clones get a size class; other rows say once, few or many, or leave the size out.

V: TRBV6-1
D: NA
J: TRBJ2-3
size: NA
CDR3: CASSELSTDTQYF
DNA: TGTGCCAGCAGTGAATTGAGCACAGATACGCAGTATTTT

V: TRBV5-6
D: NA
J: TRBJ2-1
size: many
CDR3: CASSPIGGHYNEQFF
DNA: TGTGCCAGCAGCCCCATCGGGGGCCACTACAATGAGCAGTTCTTC

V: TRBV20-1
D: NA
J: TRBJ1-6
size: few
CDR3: CSARDRTQSSYNSPLHF
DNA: TGCAGTGCTAGAGATCGAACCCAAAGCTCCTATAATTCACCCCTCCACTTT

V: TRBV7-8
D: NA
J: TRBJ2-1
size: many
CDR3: CASMGWRNEQFF
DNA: TGTGCCAGCATGGGATGGAGGAATGAGCAGTTCTTC

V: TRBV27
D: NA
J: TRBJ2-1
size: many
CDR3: CASSDGFFVGSSPNEQFF
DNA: TGTGCCAGCAGCGACGGTTTTTTTGTCGGTAGCTCCCCTAATGAGCAGTTCTTC

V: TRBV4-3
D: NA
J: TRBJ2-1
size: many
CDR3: CASSQGDGGLEQFF
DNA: TGCGCCAGCAGCCAAGGGGACGGCGGCCTTGAGCAGTTCTTC

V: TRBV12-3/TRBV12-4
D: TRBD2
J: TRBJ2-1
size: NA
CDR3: CASSRTGGSLTEQFF
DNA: TGTGCCAGCAGTCGGACTGGCGGGAGCTTAACTGAGCAGTTCTTC

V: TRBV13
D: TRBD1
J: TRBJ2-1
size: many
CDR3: CASSPRQGTYNEQFF
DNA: TGTGCCAGCAGCCCCCGACAGGGTACCTACAATGAGCAGTTCTTC

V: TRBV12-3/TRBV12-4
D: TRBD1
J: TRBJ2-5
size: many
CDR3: CASSLTGGIETQYF
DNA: TGTGCCAGCAGCCTGACAGGGGGCATCGAGACCCAGTACTTC

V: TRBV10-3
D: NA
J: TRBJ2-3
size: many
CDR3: CAICAGATDTQYF
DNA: TGTGCCATCTGCGCCGGGGCCACAGATACGCAGTATTTT

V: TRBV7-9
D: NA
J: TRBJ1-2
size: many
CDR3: CASSPQGGVGGYTF
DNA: TGTGCCAGCAGCCCCCAGGGAGGGGTAGGTGGCTACACCTTC

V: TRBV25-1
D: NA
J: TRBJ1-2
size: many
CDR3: CASSESGVYGYTF
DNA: TGTGCCAGCAGTGAATCTGGGGTCTATGGCTACACCTTC

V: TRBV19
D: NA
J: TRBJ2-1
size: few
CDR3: CASSIAHLAGTRQFF
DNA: TGTGCCAGTAGTATAGCGCACCTCGCCGGGACAAGGCAGTTCTTC

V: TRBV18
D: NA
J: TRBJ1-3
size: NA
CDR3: CASSPLPGPGRNTIYF
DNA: TGTGCCAGCTCACCCCTACCGGGACCGGGAAGAAACACCATATATTTT

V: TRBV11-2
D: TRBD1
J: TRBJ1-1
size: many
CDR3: CASSLQGALSAFF
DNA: TGTGCCAGCAGCTTACAGGGGGCACTGAGCGCTTTCTTT

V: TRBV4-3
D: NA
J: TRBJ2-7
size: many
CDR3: CASSQARFSSYEQYF
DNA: TGCGCCAGCAGCCAAGCAAGGTTTAGCTCCTACGAGCAGTACTTC

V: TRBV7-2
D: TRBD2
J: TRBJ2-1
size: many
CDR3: CASSLGRGAGGRDEQFF
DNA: TGTGCCAGCAGCTTAGGGAGAGGAGCGGGAGGGAGGGATGAGCAGTTCTTC

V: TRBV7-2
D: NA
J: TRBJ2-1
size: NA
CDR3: CASSLGGWDYNEQFF
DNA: TGTGCCAGCAGCTTAGGGGGGTGGGATTACAATGAGCAGTTCTTC

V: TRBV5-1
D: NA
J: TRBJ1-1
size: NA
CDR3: CASSLQGTNTEAFF
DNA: TGCGCCAGCAGCCTCCAGGGGACCAACACTGAAGCTTTCTTT

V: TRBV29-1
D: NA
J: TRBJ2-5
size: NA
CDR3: CSVEIGVETQYF
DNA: TGCAGCGTTGAGATTGGGGTGGAGACCCAGTACTTC

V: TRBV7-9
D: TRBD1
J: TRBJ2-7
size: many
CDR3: CASRPTGDHEQYF
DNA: TGTGCCAGCAGACCGACAGGGGATCACGAGCAGTACTTC

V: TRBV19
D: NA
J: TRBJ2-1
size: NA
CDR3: CASSMGARSGINEQFF
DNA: TGTGCCAGTAGTATGGGGGCCAGGTCGGGGATCAATGAGCAGTTCTTC

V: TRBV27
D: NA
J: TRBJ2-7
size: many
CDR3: CASSTLGGEQYF
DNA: TGTGCCAGCAGTACCCTAGGGGGCGAGCAGTACTTC

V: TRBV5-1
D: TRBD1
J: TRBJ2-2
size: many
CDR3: CASSRRTGGIGELFF
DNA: TGCGCCAGCAGTCGCCGGACAGGGGGAATCGGGGAGCTGTTTTTT

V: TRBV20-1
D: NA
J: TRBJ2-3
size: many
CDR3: CSATTAGFTDTQYF
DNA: TGCAGTGCTACGACAGCGGGTTTCACAGATACGCAGTATTTT

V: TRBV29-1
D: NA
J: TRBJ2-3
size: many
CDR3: CSARSSADTQYF
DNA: TGCAGCGCTCGTAGTTCTGCAGATACGCAGTATTTT

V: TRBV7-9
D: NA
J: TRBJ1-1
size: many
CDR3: CASSPQGIVGNTEAFF
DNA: TGTGCCAGCAGCCCGCAGGGGATTGTCGGGAACACTGAAGCTTTCTTT

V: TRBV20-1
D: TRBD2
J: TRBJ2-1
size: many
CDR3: CSASPFAGESRNEQFF
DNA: TGCAGTGCTAGCCCTTTCGCGGGAGAGAGTCGCAATGAGCAGTTCTTC

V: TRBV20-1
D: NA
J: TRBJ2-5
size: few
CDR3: CSARGTEPQETQYF
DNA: TGCAGTGCTAGAGGGACAGAACCACAAGAGACCCAGTACTTC

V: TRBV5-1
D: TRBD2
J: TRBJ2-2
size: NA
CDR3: CASSLEPSGTNTGELFF
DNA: TGCGCCAGCAGCTTGGAGCCTAGCGGGACGAACACCGGGGAGCTGTTTTTT

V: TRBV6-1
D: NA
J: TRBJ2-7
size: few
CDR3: CASSEGVGSVYEQYF
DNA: TGTGCCAGCAGTGAAGGAGTCGGGAGCGTTTACGAGCAGTACTTC

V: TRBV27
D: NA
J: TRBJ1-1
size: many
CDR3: CASSLGPANTEAFF
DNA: TGTGCCAGCAGTTTAGGACCGGCGAACACTGAAGCTTTCTTT

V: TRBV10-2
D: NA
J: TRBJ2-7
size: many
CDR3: CASSMRGGSSYEQYF
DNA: TGCGCCAGCAGTATGCGCGGCGGCAGCTCCTACGAGCAGTACTTC

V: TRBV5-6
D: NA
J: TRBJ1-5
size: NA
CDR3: CASSFRGQPQHF
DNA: TGTGCCAGCAGCTTCCGGGGGCAGCCCCAGCATTTT

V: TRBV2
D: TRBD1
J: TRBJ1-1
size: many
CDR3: CASSPNRGGMFTEAFF
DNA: TGTGCCAGCAGCCCAAACAGGGGAGGAATGTTCACTGAAGCTTTCTTT

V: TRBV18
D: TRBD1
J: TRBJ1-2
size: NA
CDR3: CASSPLGTGEATYGYTF
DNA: TGTGCCAGCTCACCACTCGGGACAGGGGAGGCGACCTATGGCTACACCTTC

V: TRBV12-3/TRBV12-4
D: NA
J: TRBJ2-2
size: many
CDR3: CASSFFAGELFF
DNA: TGTGCCAGCAGTTTCTTCGCCGGGGAGCTGTTTTTT

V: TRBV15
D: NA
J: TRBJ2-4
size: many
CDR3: CATSSDSDLAKNIQYF
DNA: TGTGCCACCAGCAGCGACTCCGATCTAGCCAAAAACATTCAGTACTTC

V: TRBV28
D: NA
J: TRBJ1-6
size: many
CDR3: CASSLRMGLSYNSPLHF
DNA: TGTGCCAGCAGTTTAAGAATGGGCCTCTCCTATAATTCACCCCTCCACTTT

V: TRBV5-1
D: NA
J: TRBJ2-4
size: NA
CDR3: CASSWLPGHLKNIQYF
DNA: TGCGCCAGCAGCTGGCTACCGGGACACCTCAAAAACATTCAGTACTTC

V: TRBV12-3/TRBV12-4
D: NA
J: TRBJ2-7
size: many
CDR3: CASSYRDEQYF
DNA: TGTGCCAGCAGTTACAGGGACGAGCAGTACTTC

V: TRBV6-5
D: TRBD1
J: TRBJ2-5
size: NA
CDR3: CASSYSTGGGETQYF
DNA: TGTGCCAGCAGTTACTCGACAGGGGGGGGAGAGACCCAGTACTTC

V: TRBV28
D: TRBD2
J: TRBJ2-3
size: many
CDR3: CASSFGLAGKIRTDTQYF
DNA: TGTGCCAGCAGTTTTGGACTAGCGGGGAAGATACGCACAGATACGCAGTATTTT

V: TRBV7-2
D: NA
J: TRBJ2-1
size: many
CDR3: CASSLVLGNKNEQFF
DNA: TGTGCCAGCAGCTTAGTTTTAGGGAACAAGAATGAGCAGTTCTTC

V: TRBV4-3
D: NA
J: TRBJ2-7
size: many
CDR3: CASSQVFHGAYEQYF
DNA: TGCGCCAGCAGCCAAGTTTTTCATGGGGCCTACGAGCAGTACTTC

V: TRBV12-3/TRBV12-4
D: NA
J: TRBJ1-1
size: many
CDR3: CASSLDFSEAFF
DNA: TGTGCCAGCAGTTTAGATTTTTCTGAAGCTTTCTTT

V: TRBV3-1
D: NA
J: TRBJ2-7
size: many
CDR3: CASSPGLPAGEQYF
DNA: TGTGCCAGCAGCCCGGGACTTCCCGCGGGTGAGCAGTACTTC

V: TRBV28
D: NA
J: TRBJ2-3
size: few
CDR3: CASRLDTQYF
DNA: TGTGCCAGCAGACTAGATACGCAGTATTTT

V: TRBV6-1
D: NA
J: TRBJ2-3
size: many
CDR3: CASSVRRPDTQYF
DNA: TGTGCCAGCAGTGTTCGAAGGCCAGATACGCAGTATTTT

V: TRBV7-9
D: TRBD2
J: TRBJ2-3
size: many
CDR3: CASSLVGTSGGDTQYF
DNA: TGTGCCAGCAGCTTAGTCGGAACTAGCGGGGGAGATACGCAGTATTTT

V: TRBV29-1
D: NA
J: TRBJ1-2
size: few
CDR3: CSAVGYVYTF
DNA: TGCAGCGCCGTGGGCTATGTCTACACCTTC

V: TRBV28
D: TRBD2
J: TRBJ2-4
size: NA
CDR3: CASSPLAGVEPLDF
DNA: TGTGCCAGCAGTCCGTTAGCGGGAGTAGAACCCTTGGACTTC

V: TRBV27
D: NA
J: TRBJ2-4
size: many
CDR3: CASSLLPEGKNIQYF
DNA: TGTGCCAGCAGTTTACTGCCGGAGGGCAAAAACATTCAGTACTTC